These T cell receptor beta chains were read from a single sample in a study of cytomegalovirus exposure and HLA in healthy donors. Clones were sequenced by immunoSEQ multiplex PCR, and TCRdb holds only the in-frame ones, with some missing. The data hold 95,000 to 150,000 clones, with 74% observed a single time. Sequencing was carried out using PBMCs. The receptors derive from a man aged 40-49 years in good health and CMV-seropositive. CDR3s include the opening cysteine and the closing phenylalanine or tryptophan. Fields, in order: J gene, V gene, CDR3 length, clone size, D gene, CDR3 DNA, CDR3 protein. D genes are given only for firm matches. Expanded clones are given a class, and other clones once, few, many or no size at all.

J: TRBJ2-7; V: TRBV7-6; length: 16; size: once; D: TRBD2; DNA: TGTGCCAGCAGCTTAAGGTTTAGCGGGGGGAACTACGAGCAGTACTTC; CDR3: CASSLRFSGGNYEQYF
J: TRBJ1-5; V: TRBV28; length: 15; size: -; D: -; DNA: TGTGCCAGCAGTTTGGTCCAGGGCAGCAATCAGCCCCAGCATTTT; CDR3: CASSLVQGSNQPQHF
J: TRBJ2-3; V: TRBV25-1; length: 14; size: once; D: -; DNA: TGTGCCAGCAGTGAGGGGGCCGGCACAGATACGCAGTATTTT; CDR3: CASSEGAGTDTQYF
J: TRBJ1-5; V: TRBV19; length: 15; size: -; D: -; DNA: TGTGCCAGTAGTCAGGTTCTGGGTAGCAATCAGCCCCAGCATTTT; CDR3: CASSQVLGSNQPQHF
J: TRBJ2-2; V: TRBV7-9; length: 16; size: once; D: TRBD2; DNA: TGTGCCAGCAGCCACAGACTAGCCCCGAACACCGGGGAGCTGTTTTTT; CDR3: CASSHRLAPNTGELFF
J: TRBJ2-2; V: TRBV6-4; length: 18; size: few; D: TRBD2; DNA: TGTGCCAGCAGCCGGACTAGCGGGAGGGGCTCGAACACCGGGGAGCTGTTTTTT; CDR3: CASSRTSGRGSNTGELFF
J: TRBJ1-1; V: TRBV10-3; length: 13; size: -; D: TRBD1; DNA: TGTGCCATCAGCTCGGGACAGGGCACTGAAGCTTTCTTT; CDR3: CAISSGQGTEAFF
J: TRBJ2-1; V: TRBV5-6; length: 15; size: once; D: -; DNA: TGTGCCAGCAGGCAACCAGGGGACCCCCCCAATGAGCAGTTCTTC; CDR3: CASRQPGDPPNEQFF
J: TRBJ2-1; V: TRBV7-9; length: 17; size: -; D: -; DNA: TGTGCCAGCAGCTTAGCTTCTGATTGGAGAGCCTACAATGAGCAGTTCTTC; CDR3: CASSLASDWRAYNEQFF
J: TRBJ2-7; V: TRBV27; length: 13; size: -; D: -; DNA: TGTGCCAGCAGTCCGCCGGGTCCGCGCGAGCAGTACTTC; CDR3: CASSPPGPREQYF
J: TRBJ1-5; V: TRBV5-1; length: 15; size: -; D: -; DNA: TGCGCCAGCAGCTTGGATGGAGAAAACAATCAGCCCCAGCATTTT; CDR3: CASSLDGENNQPQHF
J: TRBJ1-2; V: TRBV7-9; length: 14; size: -; D: -; DNA: TGTGCCAGCAGCTTAGACCCAGGGAAACATGGCTACACCTTC; CDR3: CASSLDPGKHGYTF
J: TRBJ2-2; V: TRBV5-6; length: 14; size: -; D: TRBD1; DNA: TGTGCCAGCAGCTTGGGACAGGGCATGGGGGAGCTGTTTTTT; CDR3: CASSLGQGMGELFF
J: TRBJ1-1; V: TRBV6-6; length: 14; size: -; D: TRBD1; DNA: TGTGCCAGCAGTTACGCGGGACAGGGGACTGAAGCTTTCTTT; CDR3: CASSYAGQGTEAFF
J: TRBJ2-7; V: TRBV27; length: 16; size: -; D: TRBD2; DNA: TGTGCCAGCAGGCAACGGTCTAGCGGGGCAACCTACGAGCAGTACTTC; CDR3: CASRQRSSGATYEQYF
J: TRBJ1-2; V: TRBV6-4; length: 14; size: -; D: -; DNA: TGTGCCAGCAGTACCGTTCTAGGGGGCTATGGCTACACCTTC; CDR3: CASSTVLGGYGYTF
J: TRBJ2-7; V: TRBV10-3; length: 18; size: -; D: TRBD2; DNA: TGTGCCATCCGGGACAGGGGACTAGCGGGAGCCAGCTCCTACGAGCAGTACTTC; CDR3: CAIRDRGLAGASSYEQYF
J: TRBJ2-3; V: TRBV4-3; length: 17; size: -; D: TRBD2; DNA: TGCGCCAGCAGCCATGGGACTAGCGGGAGTAGGACAGATACGCAGTATTTT; CDR3: CASSHGTSGSRTDTQYF
J: TRBJ1-1; V: TRBV2; length: 14; size: -; D: TRBD1; DNA: TGTGCCAGCACAATGGACAGGGCGAACACTGAAGCTTTCTTT; CDR3: CASTMDRANTEAFF
J: TRBJ2-7; V: TRBV2; length: 14; size: -; D: TRBD1; DNA: TGTGCCAGCCTCCCCAGGGGGAATACCTACGAGCAGTACTTC; CDR3: CASLPRGNTYEQYF
J: TRBJ1-3; V: TRBV5-1; length: 15; size: -; D: -; DNA: TGCGCCAGCAGCCCGACAGGTCTCTCTGGAAACACCATATATTTT; CDR3: CASSPTGLSGNTIYF
J: TRBJ1-4; V: TRBV28; length: 16; size: -; D: -; DNA: TGTGCCAGCAGTTTAACCCCAGGTTCAACTAATGAAAAACTGTTTTTT; CDR3: CASSLTPGSTNEKLFF
J: TRBJ1-6; V: TRBV6-6; length: 15; size: -; D: -; DNA: TGTGCCAGCAGTTTTCAGGGGAACTATAATTCACCCCTCCACTTT; CDR3: CASSFQGNYNSPLHF
J: TRBJ2-7; V: TRBV9; length: 12; size: -; D: -; DNA: TGTGCCAGCGGGCCCCCGCTTGGGGAGCAGTACTTC; CDR3: CASGPPLGEQYF
J: TRBJ2-2; V: TRBV4-3; length: 15; size: -; D: -; DNA: TGCGCCAGCAGCCAAGAAAGGAGGGGAACCGGGGAGCTGTTTTTT; CDR3: CASSQERRGTGELFF
J: TRBJ2-4; V: TRBV2; length: 18; size: once; D: TRBD2; DNA: TGTGCCAGCAGTGTTAGCGGGATTATCCTTCTAGCCAAAAACATTCAGTACTTC; CDR3: CASSVSGIILLAKNIQYF
J: TRBJ1-2; V: TRBV19; length: 14; size: -; D: TRBD1; DNA: TGTGCCAGTAGTACCGAAACAGGGGGTTATGGCTACACCTTC; CDR3: CASSTETGGYGYTF
J: TRBJ2-1; V: TRBV2; length: 12; size: -; D: TRBD2; DNA: TGTGCCAGCAGTGAGAGGGAGGGCTACGAGTTCTTC; CDR3: CASSEREGYEFF
J: TRBJ1-1; V: TRBV5-4; length: 13; size: -; D: -; DNA: TGTGCCAGCAGCGAACTCACGAACACTGAAGCTTTCTTT; CDR3: CASSELTNTEAFF
J: TRBJ2-1; V: TRBV28; length: 11; size: once; D: -; DNA: TGTGCCAGCAGTTCTTTTAATGAGCAGTTCTTC; CDR3: CASSSFNEQFF
J: TRBJ2-7; V: TRBV7-2; length: 15; size: -; D: TRBD1; DNA: TGTGCCAGCAGCTTAGAAGGACAGGGGTTGACCGAGCAGTACTTC; CDR3: CASSLEGQGLTEQYF
J: TRBJ2-5; V: TRBV5-6; length: 12; size: -; D: -; DNA: TGTGCCAGCAGCTTGGGGGGCCGGACCCAGTACTTC; CDR3: CASSLGGRTQYF
J: TRBJ1-1; V: TRBV6-6; length: 14; size: -; D: TRBD1; DNA: TGTGCCAGCAGCTTTGGACAGGGGGCTTACCGAGCTTTCTTT; CDR3: CASSFGQGAYRAFF
J: TRBJ2-1; V: TRBV30; length: 13; size: -; D: TRBD2; DNA: TGTGCCTGGAGTCTAGCGGGGGGGGATGAGCAGTTCTTC; CDR3: CAWSLAGGDEQFF
J: TRBJ1-4; V: TRBV15; length: 15; size: -; D: TRBD1; DNA: TGTGCCACCAGCAATGAGGGGGACAGTAATGAAAAACTGTTTTTT; CDR3: CATSNEGDSNEKLFF
J: TRBJ2-2; V: TRBV2; length: 18; size: -; D: TRBD2; DNA: TGTGCCAGCAGTGTACGGACTAGCGGGGGGGCGAACACCGGGGAGCTGTTTTTT; CDR3: CASSVRTSGGANTGELFF
J: TRBJ1-2; V: TRBV5-1; length: 12; size: -; D: -; DNA: TGCGCCAGCAGCCGGGAGACGAGGGGCTACACCTTC; CDR3: CASSRETRGYTF
J: TRBJ1-1; V: TRBV7-9; length: 13; size: few; D: -; DNA: TGTGCCAGCAGCTTAGTGAGCTACACTGAAGCTTTCTTT; CDR3: CASSLVSYTEAFF
J: TRBJ2-2; V: TRBV2; length: 18; size: -; D: TRBD1; DNA: TGTGCCAGCAGTGACTCCCAGGGGGCCCCTATCGACACCGGGGAGCTGTTTTTT; CDR3: CASSDSQGAPIDTGELFF
J: TRBJ1-3; V: TRBV27; length: 15; size: few; D: -; DNA: TGTGCCAGCAGGTCTGGTGGGCCCTCTGGAAACACCATATATTTT; CDR3: CASRSGGPSGNTIYF
J: TRBJ2-1; V: TRBV29-1; length: 15; size: -; D: TRBD2; DNA: TGCAGCGTTGGAGTGTCGGGGGGGTACTACAATGAGCAGTTCTTC; CDR3: CSVGVSGGYYNEQFF
J: TRBJ2-5; V: TRBV18; length: 16; size: -; D: TRBD1; DNA: TGTGCCAGCTTACCCACCGGGACAGGCCACCAAGAGACCCAGTACTTC; CDR3: CASLPTGTGHQETQYF
J: TRBJ1-1; V: TRBV4-1; length: 14; size: few; D: -; DNA: TGCGCCAGCAGCCAAGATCCTAAGAACACTGAAGCTTTCTTT; CDR3: CASSQDPKNTEAFF
J: TRBJ1-5; V: TRBV15; length: 17; size: once; D: TRBD1; DNA: TGTGCCACCAGCTCCCTCAGACAGGGGACTTTCAATCAGCCCCAGCATTTT; CDR3: CATSSLRQGTFNQPQHF
J: TRBJ2-2; V: TRBV19; length: 15; size: -; D: -; DNA: TGTGCCAGTAGTAAGACAGGATTGAACACCGGGGAGCTGTTTTTT; CDR3: CASSKTGLNTGELFF
J: TRBJ1-3; V: TRBV19; length: 15; size: -; D: TRBD1; DNA: TGTGCCAGTAGTAGCCTAAGGGGGCAGGGAAACACCATATATTTT; CDR3: CASSSLRGQGNTIYF
J: TRBJ2-7; V: TRBV7-2; length: 15; size: -; D: TRBD2; DNA: TGTGCCAGCAGCTTTCGACTAGCGGAAACCTACGAGCAGTACTTC; CDR3: CASSFRLAETYEQYF
J: TRBJ2-7; V: TRBV5-1; length: 12; size: -; D: -; DNA: TGCGCCAGCAGCTTAGACAAGTACGAGCAGTACTTC; CDR3: CASSLDKYEQYF
J: TRBJ2-7; V: TRBV6-1; length: 15; size: -; D: TRBD2; DNA: TGTGCCAGCAGTGATAGTTCGGGGGGCTCCTACGAGCAGTACTTC; CDR3: CASSDSSGGSYEQYF
J: TRBJ2-7; V: TRBV13; length: 15; size: -; D: TRBD2; DNA: TGTGCCAGCAGCTTTAACGCCGGGGGGGCTCGGGAGCAGTACTTC; CDR3: CASSFNAGGAREQYF
J: TRBJ2-7; V: TRBV7-2; length: 14; size: -; D: TRBD2; DNA: TGTGCCAGCAGCTTAGCAGCGGGAGCGTACGAGCAGTACTTC; CDR3: CASSLAAGAYEQYF
J: TRBJ1-1; V: TRBV9; length: 13; size: -; D: -; DNA: TGTGCCAGCAGCGTAGGGCAGGGGACTGAAGCTTTCTTT; CDR3: CASSVGQGTEAFF
J: TRBJ2-6; V: TRBV6-6; length: 16; size: -; D: -; DNA: TGTGCCAGCAGGGTGGACACGTTCTCTGGGGCCAACGTCCTGACTTTC; CDR3: CASRVDTFSGANVLTF
J: TRBJ2-1; V: TRBV6-1; length: 15; size: -; D: TRBD2; DNA: TGTGCCAGCAGTGCGCGGACTAGCGGTTTAAATGAGCAGTTCTTC; CDR3: CASSARTSGLNEQFF
J: TRBJ1-5; V: TRBV4-2; length: 16; size: -; D: -; DNA: TGTGCCAGCAGCCAAGTTACAGCCGGAACTAATCAGCCCCAGCATTTT; CDR3: CASSQVTAGTNQPQHF
J: TRBJ1-4; V: TRBV2; length: 13; size: -; D: -; DNA: TGTGCCTCCCGGGAGCACGCTAATGAAAAACTGTTTTTT; CDR3: CASREHANEKLFF
J: TRBJ2-7; V: TRBV6-6; length: 14; size: -; D: -; DNA: TGTGCCAGCACCCCGGTTCGGGGGACCTACGAGCAGTACTTC; CDR3: CASTPVRGTYEQYF
J: TRBJ2-7; V: TRBV28; length: 17; size: -; D: TRBD2; DNA: TGTGCCAGCAGTTTACCACTAGCGGGAGGGCGTGCCTACGAGCAGTACTTC; CDR3: CASSLPLAGGRAYEQYF
J: TRBJ2-7; V: TRBV5-1; length: 16; size: -; D: TRBD2; DNA: TGCGCCAGCAGCCCGGGGACTAGCGGGGACTCCTACGAGCAGTACTTC; CDR3: CASSPGTSGDSYEQYF
J: TRBJ2-7; V: TRBV4-2; length: 17; size: -; D: TRBD2; DNA: TGTGCCAGCAGCCAAGAGGGGGGGACGGGAAGCTCCTACGAGCAGTACTTC; CDR3: CASSQEGGTGSSYEQYF